The clone carrying this TCR beta chain was seen ten or more times. Antigen unknown. This entry is derived from a study of molecular identifiers for immune sequencing clone quantification. Notes on the study in general: Effector cells had over 99% of their molecules in clones above 20 RNA copies, while naive cells had under 1%. Spiked Jurkat TCR RNA from one cell was reportedly detectable among around 1 million naive cells.

Per germline, CDR1 GTSNPN and CDR2 SVGIG (reference sequence). This CDR3 has 11 residues. V gave up 2 bases and J gave up 5 bases, with 6 bases separating them. TCRdb used MiXCR to reprocess the PCR reads, holding one entry per CDR3 protein. The profile shows about 500,000 distinct CDR3 sequences, under 30% of them singletons. The specimen was naive CD8+ T cells from blood, with Jurkat cell RNA spiked in. Noted subset: FACS-sorted CD8+CD4-CCR7+CD45RA+ naive T cells. The V gene is TRBV30, the J gene TRBJ1-1; D remains ambiguous. The source of this sequence is a human donor in good health. Some libraries in this study had Jurkat cell RNA spiked in. The CDR3 is CAWSLGTEAFF. The DNA of the CDR3 is TGTGCCTGGAGTTTGGGGACTGAAGCTTTCTTT.